This entry lists 32 T cell receptor beta chains sequenced from one sample in a study of regulatory T cells in long-lasting Graves disease. Regarding time point: newly diagnosed GD, antithyroid drugs for less than 3 months. PBMC RNA was the source of the TCR library. Libraries of TCR beta came from iRepertoire HTBI primers plus Arm-PCR of CDR3 regions. TCRdb re-called the multiplex PCR reads with MiXCR, one entry per CDR3 protein. This sample carries 240,000 or so distinct CDR3 sequences, roughly a fifth of them seen once, and the ten largest clones take 14%. The sample here was peripheral blood mononuclear cells (PBMCs), taken at new diagnosis, from a patient treated with antithyroid drugs. The receptors stem from a female donor with Graves disease.

In this sample, this clonotype turned up many times. Its ends do not fully match the called genes, so a read error is possible. The J gene is TRBJ1-1, the V gene TRBV4-1, with D tentatively TRBD1 (6 bases). Germline V gene lookup returns CDR1 MGHRA and CDR2 YSYEKL. This CDR3 comprises 15 residues. The CDR3 DNA reads as TGTGCCAGCAGCCAAGGGGGTTACATGAACACTGAAGCTTTCTTT. It encodes CASSQGGYMNTEAFF.

In this sample, this clonotype turned up many times. This chain uses TRBV7-2 with TRBJ1-1, with unresolved D. This CDR3 has 15 residues. Germline V gene data show CDR1 as SGHTA and CDR2 as FQGNSA. The V and J ends lost 4 bases and 4 bases respectively, with 16 bases between them. CDR3 sequence reads: CASSSTRHRGTEAFF. DNA for the CDR3: TGTGCCAGCAGCTCAACCAGGCACCGGGGCACTGAAGCTTTCTTT.

In its sample, this clonotype was seen a few times. This chain connects TRBV6-2 or TRBV6-3 to TRBJ2-5; perhaps TRBD1 as D (6 bases). V was clipped by 6 bases and J by 5 bases, with 10 bases between them. The CDR3 consists of 12 residues. CDR1 and CDR2 from the germline V gene are MNHEY and SVGEGT. The CDR3 coding sequence is TGTGCCAGCAGAAAGGGGGTGGAGACCCAGTACTTC. Amino acid sequence: CASRKGVETQYF.

Many counts were recorded for this clonotype. The V call is TRBV6-2 or TRBV6-3, the J call TRBJ2-1; D tentatively fits TRBD1 or TRBD2 (5 bases each). V lost 5 bases to trimming and J lost 7 bases, with 24 bases between them. Germline lookup yields CDR1 MNHEY and CDR2 SVGEGT. There are 17 residues in the CDR3. This CDR3 is CASSEYKSGTKGNEQFF. The CDR3 DNA reads as TGTGCCAGCAGTGAATACAAGTCCGGGACCAAAGGAAATGAGCAGTTCTTC.

This clonotype has at least ten counts. J is TRBJ2-1 and V is TRBV10-3; 9 positions agree with TRBD2. CDR1 and CDR2 (germline): ENHRY, SYGVKD. V was pared by 6 bases and J by 6 bases, with 6 bases of the junction left unmatched. The CDR3 totals 14 residues. The CDR3 loop reads CAIRGLAGLNEQFF. The DNA for the CDR3 is TGTGCCATCAGGGGACTAGCTGGTCTCAATGAGCAGTTCTTC.

This clonotype was counted ten times or more. This rearrangement joins TRBV28 to TRBJ2-3, with D possibly called TRBD1 or TRBD2 (6 bases each). Germline V gene data show CDR1 as MDHEN and CDR2 as SYDVKM. This CDR3 has 15 amino acids. V was cut by 3 bases and J by 5 bases, with 15 bases left in between. CDR3 DNA sequence: TGTGCCAGCAGTTTGACCCAAGGGGGGCTAGATACGCAGTATTTT. Protein product: CASSLTQGGLDTQYF.

CDR3 in amino acids: CSASPPTTAPLHF. In DNA form, the CDR3 reads TGCAGTGCTAGTCCCCCTACTACCGCGCCCCTCCACTTT. This chain uses TRBV20-1 with TRBJ1-6; D is uncertain. The CDR3 covers 13 residues. Germline V gene sequence: CDR1 DFQATT, CDR2 SNEGSKA (reference sequence). Trimming cost V 3 bases and J 13 bases, with 16 bases left between them.

To note about this clonotype: Given a far larger clone just one base away, this is likely a sequencing read error. The CDR3 loop is CASSLGDSSSYEQFF. DNA of the CDR3: TGTGCCAGCAGTTTAGGGGACAGCAGTTCCTACGAGCAGTTCTTC. The V call is TRBV28, the J call TRBJ2-1; 7 nucleotides agree with TRBD1. The CDR3 length is 15 residues. Germline trimming cut 2 bases from V and 10 bases from J; bases unmatched to any gene: 11. Germline V CDR1 and CDR2: MDHEN, SYDVKM.

V usage is TRBV6-1 and J usage is TRBJ1-1; D gene ambiguous. V was clipped by 5 bases and J by 2 bases, with 12 bases between them. The CDR3 contains 14 residues. Per germline, CDR1 MNHNS and CDR2 SASEGT. This CDR3 reads CASSNSLLNTEAFF. DNA of the CDR3: TGTGCCAGCAGTAACAGCCTTCTAAACACTGAAGCTTTCTTT.

This clonotype has at least ten counts. The V call is TRBV7-9, the J call TRBJ2-1; D is possibly TRBD2 (6 bases). Looked up from germline, CDR1 is SEHNR and CDR2 is FQNEAQ (reference sequence). The V end lost 5 bases, the J end lost 10 bases, and 12 bases lay between the germline ends. The CDR3 spans 12 residues. CDR3 sequence reads: CASSTRTTEQFF. The CDR3 DNA follows: TGTGCCAGCAGCACCCGGACTACGGAGCAGTTCTTC.

This clonotype came up many times. The gene calls are TRBV7-2 and TRBJ1-3, with 9 nucleotides matching TRBD1. The trim removed 4 bases at V and 4 bases at J, leaving 5 bases unmatched. The CDR3 length is 15 residues. From germline, CDR1 is SGHTA and CDR2 FQGNSA. The CDR3 here is CASSSKQGAGNTIYF. The CDR3 nucleotides are TGTGCCAGCAGCTCGAAACAGGGGGCCGGAAACACCATATATTTT.

V usage is TRBV7-9 and J usage is TRBJ2-1; perhaps TRBD2 as D (6 bases). V was clipped by 0 bases and J by 6 bases, with 15 bases between them. The CDR3 sequence is 16 residues long. Germline V CDR1 and CDR2: SEHNR, FQNEAQ (reference sequence). The CDR3 DNA sequence: TGTGCCAGCAGCTTAGCAGTCGGAGGGCAAGCCAATGAGCAGTTCTTC. It yields the protein CASSLAVGGQANEQFF. The whole variable domain, filled in from reference TRBV7-9 and TRBJ2-1, reads DTGVSQNPRHKITKRGQNVTFRCDPISEHNRLYWYRQTLGQGPEFLTYFQNEAQLEKSRLLSDRFSAERPKGSFSTLEIQRTEQGDSAMYLCASSLAVGGQANEQFFGPGTRLTVL.

With respect to this clonotype: This may be a read error: a much more frequent sequence differs by one nucleotide. This CDR3 is missing its conserved last phenylalanine or tryptophan, likely due to a read error. This rearrangement joins TRBV19 to TRBJ2-4; 7 nucleotides match TRBD1. The closer fit of TRBJ2-5 to the DNA end suggests the J call may be wrong. The CDR3 is 14 amino acids. CDR1 LNHDA and CDR2 SQIVND come from the germline V gene (reference sequence). The CDR3 DNA follows: TGTGCCAGTACTACAGGGGAATTGGAGGAGACCCAGTACCTC. It is translated as CASTTGELEETQYL.

The chain links TRBV28 to TRBJ2-3; 13 nucleotides line up with TRBD2. The CDR3 covers 15 residues. Germline V gives CDR1 MDHEN, CDR2 SYDVKM. Trimming at V came to 4 bases and at J to 3 bases, leaving 1 base not matched to a gene. CDR3 DNA sequence: TGTGCCAGCAGTTCGACTAGCGGGAGGACAGATACGCAGTATTTT. It translates to CASSSTSGRTDTQYF.

Ten or more counts support this clonotype. The CDR3 reads CASSYGTGGQETQYF. CDR3 DNA sequence: TGTGCCAGCAGTTACGGGACAGGGGGCCAAGAGACCCAGTACTTC. The J gene is TRBJ2-5, the V gene TRBV6-5, with 11 bases fitting TRBD1. This CDR3 has 15 amino acids. CDR1 and CDR2 (germline): MNHEY, SVGAGI. Germline trimming cut 2 bases from V and 1 base from J; bases unmatched to any gene: 0.

In its sample, this clonotype was seen many times. This chain connects TRBV10-3 to TRBJ2-7; D is unclear. The CDR3 spans 13 residues. The V gene's germline CDR1 is ENHRY and CDR2 SYGVKD. Trimming left V 6 bases short and J 2 bases short, with 11 bases between. Here the CDR3 reads CAIRRQEAYEQYF. In DNA, the CDR3 is TGTGCCATCAGACGGCAGGAAGCCTACGAGCAGTACTTC.

This clonotype was counted many times. The chain is built from TRBV12-3 or TRBV12-4 and TRBJ2-2, with D possibly matching TRBD1 (6 bases). This CDR3 contains 14 residues. Trimming stripped 3 bases from V and 5 bases from J, with 10 bases between. This chain's CDR3 is CASSFKGETGELFF. In DNA, the CDR3 is TGTGCCAGCAGTTTTAAGGGGGAGACCGGGGAGCTGTTTTTT.

The genes are TRBV4-1 and TRBJ2-2; TRBD2 agrees at 8 bases. This CDR3 is 15 amino acids long. Germline assignment: CDR1 MGHRA and CDR2 YSYEKL. V shed 2 bases, J shed 5 bases, and the junction held 4 bases outside the gene matches. The CDR3 region is CASSQSGGLTGELFF. The CDR3 DNA sequence: TGCGCCAGCAGCCAAAGCGGGGGCCTGACCGGGGAGCTGTTTTTT.

The table lists this clonotype with many counts. The J gene is TRBJ1-5, the V gene TRBV5-1, with no clear D. V lost 4 bases to trimming and J lost 4 bases, with 15 bases between them. Germline V gene lookup returns CDR1 SGHRS and CDR2 YFSETQ. The CDR3 is 15 amino acids. The chain's CDR3 is CASSLTSDTNQPQHF. DNA for the CDR3: TGCGCCAGCAGCCTAACGTCGGATACAAATCAGCCCCAGCATTTT.

The CDR3 region has the DNA TGTGCCAGCAGCTTGCACAGGGGGCGCGGTTCTATCAACGAGCAGTACTTC. Translated, it gives CASSLHRGRGSINEQYF. This sequence joins TRBV5-8 and TRBJ2-7, with 9 bases lining up with TRBD1. The CDR3 totals 17 residues. Trimming removed 1 base from V and 5 bases from J; junction bases left unmatched: 13. In germline, CDR1 is SGHTS, CDR2 YDEGEE.

This sequence joins TRBV6-2 or TRBV6-3 and TRBJ2-2; TRBD2 aligns across 8 bases. The CDR3 has 16 amino acids. Germline trimming cut 10 bases from V and 7 bases from J; bases unmatched to any gene: 17. Per germline, CDR1 MNHEY and CDR2 SVGEGT. For the CDR3, the DNA is TGTGCCAACACTTCCATGCGGGGGGCCCGGGACGGGGAGCTGTTTTTT. Its translation is CANTSMRGARDGELFF.

This chain connects TRBV10-1 to TRBJ1-2, with a weak D call TRBD1 (5 bases). CDR1 and CDR2 (germline): WNHNN, SYGVQD (reference sequence). V lost 0 bases and J 5 bases, leaving 10 bases between the germline ends. The CDR3 is 14 residues long. CDR3 amino acids: CASSESRAGYGYTF. The CDR3 region has the DNA TGCGCCAGCAGTGAGTCGCGGGCAGGGTATGGCTACACCTTC.

In this sample, this clonotype turned up a few times. The CDR3 DNA sequence: TGTGCCAGCAGTTTAAGTTACACAGATACGCAGTATTTT. The encoded protein is CASSLSYTDTQYF. The genes are TRBV27 and TRBJ2-3; D not certain. This CDR3 has 13 amino acids. V shed 2 bases and J shed 2 bases, with 5 bases lying between them. Germline V CDR1 and CDR2: MNHEY, SMNVEV (reference sequence).

This clonotype was seen more than once but under ten times. The chain uses TRBV12-3 or TRBV12-4 and TRBJ1-1; 9 nucleotides align to TRBD1. The CDR3 is 14 residues long. J gave up 10 bases and V 6 bases, and 12 bases lay outside the gene matches. The DNA of the CDR3 is TGTGCCAGCAGCTACACAGGGGGCGGCAGGGCAGCTTTCTTT. It translates to CASSYTGGGRAAFF.

The table lists this clonotype with many counts. Here the CDR3 reads CASSLWGRQETYGYTF. CDR3 nucleotides: TGTGCCAGCAGCTTGTGGGGTCGTCAAGAAACTTATGGCTACACCTTC. This chain uses TRBV5-6 with TRBJ1-2; D not certain. Germline loops: CDR1 SGHDT, CDR2 YYEEEE. V was pared by 1 base and J by 5 bases, with 18 bases between. The CDR3 contains 16 residues. Supplemented by reference TRBV5-6 and TRBJ1-2, the full variable domain reads DAGVTQSPTHLIKTRGQQVTLRCSPKSGHDTVSWYQQALGQGPQFIFQYYEEEERQRGNFPDRFSGHQFPNYSSELNVNALLLGDSALYLCASSLWGRQETYGYTFGSGTRLTVV.

This clonotype was observed a handful of times. The chain joins TRBV9 to TRBJ2-7, with no clear D. The CDR3 contains 14 residues. V was shortened by 2 bases and J by 1 base, with 10 bases between the two germline ends. CDR1 and CDR2 from the germline V gene are SGDLS and YYNGEE. CDR3 amino acids: CASSVLPGSYEQYF. The CDR3 DNA follows: TGTGCCAGCAGCGTCTTACCCGGATCCTACGAGCAGTACTTC. The entire variable domain, with the rest obtained from reference TRBV9 and TRBJ2-7, is as follows: DSGVTQTPKHLITATGQRVTLRCSPRSGDLSVYWYQQSLDQGLQFLIQYYNGEERAKGNILERFSAQQFPDLHSELNLSSLELGDSALYFCASSVLPGSYEQYFGPGTRLTVT.

This clonotype was seen a handful of times. The chain uses TRBV11-2 and TRBJ2-1; TRBD2 agrees at 8 bases. The CDR3 contains 17 residues. V lost 1 base and J lost 6; bases outside the gene matches: 11. Germline lookup yields CDR1 SGHAT and CDR2 FQNNGV. CDR3 in amino acids: CASSLGSFSREVNEQFF. The CDR3 DNA follows: TGTGCCAGCAGCTTAGGAAGTTTTTCGCGGGAGGTCAATGAGCAGTTCTTC.

This clonotype was recorded a few times. The rearrangement links TRBV9 to TRBJ1-2; 10 positions match TRBD1. There are 17 residues in the CDR3. CDR1 and CDR2 (germline): SGDLS, YYNGEE. V shed 3 bases and J 7 bases; nucleotides not matched to a gene: 15. This CDR3 is CASSAAEKRGTGVGYTF. The DNA of the CDR3 is TGTGCCAGCAGCGCCGCCGAAAAGAGAGGGACAGGGGTTGGCTACACCTTC.

This clonotype was detected ten times or more. This chain links TRBV9 with TRBJ2-7; TRBD2 matches at 8 bases. The trim removed 3 bases at V and 5 bases at J, leaving 10 bases unmatched. In germline, CDR1 is SGDLS, CDR2 YYNGEE. The CDR3 extends over 15 amino acids. CDR3 DNA: TGTGCCAGCAGCGCCCAAGCGGGAGAGGTCCACGAGCAGTACTTC. It codes for CASSAQAGEVHEQYF. The entire variable domain, with the rest obtained from reference TRBV9 and TRBJ2-7, is as follows: DSGVTQTPKHLITATGQRVTLRCSPRSGDLSVYWYQQSLDQGLQFLIQYYNGEERAKGNILERFSAQQFPDLHSELNLSSLELGDSALYFCASSAQAGEVHEQYFGPGTRLTVT.

In its sample, this clonotype was seen a few times. V is TRBV20-1 and J is TRBJ1-1; TRBD1 is a possible D gene (5 bases). This CDR3 is built from 15 residues. Between the trimmed V and J ends, which lost 5 bases and 0 bases, there was a span of 16 bases. Germline CDR1 is DFQATT and CDR2 is SNEGSKA (reference sequence). CDR3 residues: CSAPGRAIMNTEAFF. The CDR3, as DNA: TGCAGTGCTCCCGGCAGGGCAATAATGAACACTGAAGCTTTCTTT.

This clonotype was observed a few times. The chain recombines TRBV4-2 with TRBJ2-3, with D tentatively TRBD1 (5 bases). Per germline, CDR1 LGHNA and CDR2 YNFKEQ. The length of the CDR3 is 15 residues. Deletions cut 4 bases from V and 1 base from J, with 12 bases between. The CDR3 DNA is TGTGCCAGCAGCCTTAGGGGTTCGCGCACAGATACGCAGTATTTT. It codes for CASSLRGSRTDTQYF.

CDR3: CASSMGLFNVDTQYF. In nucleotides, the CDR3 is TGTGCCAGTAGTATGGGACTGTTTAACGTAGATACGCAGTATTTT. The V and J genes are TRBV7-8 and TRBJ2-3; possibly TRBD2 for D (6 bases). The germline V gene encodes CDR1 SGHVS and CDR2 FQNEAQ. The CDR3 sequence is 15 residues long. Deletions cut 9 bases from V and 5 bases from J, with 21 bases between.